A single sample gave rise to the 26 T cell receptor beta chains below, sequenced in a study of blood T cell repertoires in COVID-19. Profiled with immunoSEQ multiplex PCR; TCRdb holds only in-frame clones, not every one. This table holds approximately 180,000 clones, 70% to 90% found once. Material for sequencing was peripheral blood. The receptors derive from a middle-aged man with active or convalescent COVID-19.

The chain recombines TRBV9 with TRBJ1-5; the match to TRBD1 covers 7 bases. Losses at the gene ends were 4 bases for V and 4 bases for J; bases not matched to a gene: 8. The CDR3 length is 15 residues. Per germline, CDR1 SGDLS and CDR2 YYNGEE. As DNA, the CDR3 is TGTGCCAGCAGCCCTCACTCGACAGGGAATCAGCCCCAGCATTTT. This encodes CASSPHSTGNQPQHF.

V is TRBV9 and J is TRBJ1-2, with 9 bases identical to TRBD1. After removal of 0 bases from V and 4 bases from J, the junction contained 1 base not matched to a gene. The CDR3 contains 14 residues. The germline CDR1 and CDR2 sequences are SGDLS and YYNGEE. The CDR3 region is CASSVGQGVYGYTF. CDR3 coding DNA: TGTGCCAGCAGCGTAGGACAGGGGGTCTATGGCTACACCTTC.

The chain joins TRBV7-3 to TRBJ1-2; tentative D call: TRBD1 (5 bases). The CDR3 extends over 13 amino acids. In germline, CDR1 is SGHTA, CDR2 FQGTGA. Trimming stripped 5 bases from V and 4 bases from J, with 11 bases between. The CDR3 spells CASSPGGSYGYTF. CDR3 nucleotides: TGTGCCAGCAGCCCGGGGGGAAGCTATGGCTACACCTTC.

The CDR3 loop is CASSLVAANTGELFF. In DNA form, the CDR3 reads TGTGCCAGCAGCTTAGTAGCGGCGAACACCGGGGAGCTGTTTTTT. This sequence joins TRBV7-2 and TRBJ2-2; tentatively, D is TRBD2 (6 bases). There are 15 residues in the CDR3. The V and J ends lost 1 base and 0 bases respectively, with 6 bases between them. Germline-derived CDR1 and CDR2 are SGHTA and FQGNSA.

The chain links TRBV10-3 to TRBJ2-7, with 11 bases identical to TRBD2. The ends lost 4 bases at V and 5 bases at J; junction bases unmatched: 4. The CDR3 contains 14 residues. Germline V gene sequence: CDR1 ENHRY, CDR2 SYGVKD. The CDR3 spells CAISVSGGANEQYF. The CDR3 region has the DNA TGTGCCATCAGTGTTAGCGGGGGGGCGAACGAGCAGTACTTC.

The V and J genes are TRBV27 and TRBJ2-7, with 8 positions matching TRBD2. Germline V lookup: CDR1 MNHEY, CDR2 SMNVEV (reference sequence). CDR3 length: 15 residues. J was trimmed by 0 bases and V by 3 bases; bases with no gene match: 4. CDR3 DNA sequence: TGTGCCAGCAGTTTTGGCGGGGGGACCTCCTACGAGCAGTACTTC. Amino acid sequence: CASSFGGGTSYEQYF.

This chain joins TRBV7-3 and TRBJ1-1; possible D gene TRBD1, 6 bases. The ends were cut back, 5 bases at V and 4 bases at J, with 20 bases in the middle. Germline values: CDR1 SGHTA, CDR2 FQGTGA. CDR3 length equals 16 residues. This CDR3 reads CASSPLHRVTGTEAFF. CDR3 sequence (DNA): TGTGCCAGCAGCCCCCTCCACAGGGTAACAGGCACTGAAGCTTTCTTT.

The rearrangement joins TRBV9 to TRBJ2-2; 7 bases are a match to TRBD1. This CDR3 has 14 amino acids. The germline V gene has CDR1 SGDLS and CDR2 YYNGEE. After removal of 3 bases from V and 6 bases from J, the junction contained 5 bases not matched to a gene. CDR3 loop: CASSGRQGAGELFF. The CDR3 DNA reads TGTGCCAGCAGCGGACGACAGGGCGCCGGGGAGCTGTTTTTT.

This clone showed up many times. The chain carries TRBV7-9 and TRBJ1-4; 7 bases map to TRBD1. J lost 0 bases, V lost 5 bases, and 6 bases had no gene match. The CDR3 has 16 residues. Per the germline V gene, CDR1 is SEHNR and CDR2 is FQNEAQ (reference sequence). The CDR3 region is CASSSRDSSTNEKLFF. CDR3 in DNA: TGTGCCAGCAGCAGCCGGGACAGTTCAACTAATGAAAAACTGTTTTTT.

The rearrangement uses TRBV19 and TRBJ1-2; no definite D call. This CDR3 spans 12 amino acids. Germline lookup yields CDR1 LNHDA and CDR2 SQIVND (reference sequence). Trimming cost V 1 base and J 8 bases, with 8 bases left between them. The CDR3 reads CASSIAGEGYTF. The CDR3 nucleotides are TGTGCCAGTAGTATAGCGGGTGAGGGCTACACCTTC. Looking up the rest from reference TRBV19 and TRBJ1-2 gives the full variable domain: DGGITQSPKYLFRKEGQNVTLSCEQNLNHDAMYWYRQDPGQGLRLIYYSQIVNDFQKGDIAEGYSVSREKKESFPLTVTSAQKNPTAFYLCASSIAGEGYTFGSGTRLTVV.

This clone turned up a few times. The chain joins TRBV11-2 to TRBJ1-5; D is perhaps TRBD1 (5 bases). Germline V gene sequence: CDR1 SGHAT, CDR2 FQNNGV. V lost 5 bases, J lost 3 bases, and 11 bases lay in between. The CDR3 has 14 amino acids. The CDR3 bases are TGTGCCAGCAGCGTTCAGGGTTACAATCAGCCCCAGCATTTT. As protein: CASSVQGYNQPQHF.

The V call is TRBV19, the J call TRBJ1-3; D is possibly TRBD1 (6 bases). Germline values: CDR1 LNHDA, CDR2 SQIVND (reference sequence). V was trimmed by 9 bases and J by 3 bases, leaving 21 bases between them. The CDR3 is made up of 16 amino acids. The CDR3 loop is CASATGTGSHGNTIYF. The CDR3 region has the DNA TGTGCCAGCGCTACGGGCACAGGGTCGCATGGAAACACCATATATTTT.

This clone was seen a few times. The chain recombines TRBV5-1 with TRBJ2-7; perhaps TRBD1 as D (6 bases). Germline values: CDR1 SGHRS, CDR2 YFSETQ. Trimming cost V 7 bases and J 6 bases, with 26 bases left between them. The CDR3 extends over 16 amino acids. CDR3 sequence (DNA): TGCGCCAGCTCAATGGGGGAGACAGGCCCTCCTAGCGAGCAGTACTTC. The encoded protein is CASSMGETGPPSEQYF.

The rearrangement joins TRBV9 to TRBJ1-4; 7 bases are a match to TRBD1. Germline V gene sequence: CDR1 SGDLS, CDR2 YYNGEE. With V trimmed by 2 bases and J by 3 bases, 4 bases remained unmatched. The CDR3 spans 15 residues. The CDR3 reads CASSVNDRANEKLFF. The CDR3 DNA sequence: TGTGCCAGCAGCGTTAACGACAGGGCTAATGAAAAACTGTTTTTT.

This clone was observed a handful of times. The chain uses TRBV6-1 and TRBJ1-5; D is perhaps TRBD1 (5 bases). The ends were cut back, 2 bases at V and 2 bases at J, with 13 bases in the middle. This CDR3 comprises 16 residues. Germline CDR1 is MNHNS and CDR2 is SASEGT. CDR3 bases: TGTGCCAGCAGTGAACGGGGGGAGGTAGGCAATCAGCCCCAGCATTTT. This sequence encodes CASSERGEVGNQPQHF.

J is TRBJ1-1 and V is TRBV30, with D unresolved. Germline V lookup: CDR1 GTSNPN, CDR2 SVGIG (reference sequence). The CDR3 consists of 14 residues. V lost 2 bases and J lost 1, with 11 bases in between. CDR3 in DNA: TGTGCCTGGAGTCTCGGCGGCTGGAACACTGAAGCTTTCTTT. The encoded protein is CAWSLGGWNTEAFF.

V gene TRBV19 combines with J gene TRBJ1-1; 7 bases are shared with TRBD1. V was pared by 5 bases and J by 1 base, with 4 bases of the junction left unmatched. The V gene's germline CDR1 is LNHDA and CDR2 SQIVND (reference sequence). This CDR3 has 14 residues. CDR3 protein: CASSWTGGNTEAFF. CDR3 DNA: TGTGCCAGTAGTTGGACAGGAGGGAACACTGAAGCTTTCTTT.

The chain couples TRBV4-2 to TRBJ2-7, with D maybe TRBD1 (6 bases). CDR3 length: 15 amino acids. CDR1 and CDR2 from the germline V gene are LGHNA and YNFKEQ. V was trimmed by 2 bases and J by 5 bases, leaving 16 bases between them. DNA of the CDR3: TGTGCCAGCAGCCAATCGGCAGGGGATCCTAACGAGCAGTACTTC. Encoded protein: CASSQSAGDPNEQYF.

The rearrangement joins TRBV3-1 (or the pseudogene TRBV3-2) to TRBJ2-2, with TRBD1 identical over 7 bases. CDR1 and CDR2 from the germline V gene are LGHDT and YNNKEL (reference sequence). After removal of 2 bases from V and 10 bases from J, the junction contained 10 bases not matched to a gene. This CDR3 spans 15 amino acids. CDR3 nucleotide sequence: TGTGCCAGCAGCCAACGGACAGGCGGTGCCGAGGAGCTGTTTTTT. This encodes CASSQRTGGAEELFF.

The V call is TRBV15, the J call TRBJ1-3; the match to TRBD1 covers 7 bases. The ends lost 5 bases at V and 4 bases at J; junction bases unmatched: 5. CDR1 and CDR2 (germline): LNHNV, YYDKDF (reference sequence). The CDR3 length is 14 residues. The CDR3 loop is CATSSQDRGNTIYF. CDR3 nucleotides: TGTGCCACCAGCTCCCAGGACAGGGGAAACACCATATATTTT.

The chain uses TRBV29-1 and TRBJ1-2, with D possibly matching TRBD1 (6 bases). CDR1 and CDR2 (germline): SQVTM, ANQGSEA. Trimming left V 6 bases short and J 4 bases short, with 12 bases between. The CDR3 spans 12 residues. CDR3 sequence: CSVETGTYGYTF. The CDR3, as DNA: TGCAGCGTGGAGACAGGAACCTATGGCTACACCTTC.

This clone was counted a single time. The gene calls are TRBV7-9 and TRBJ1-1; D may be TRBD1 (6 bases). This CDR3 region has 15 residues. The ends were cut back, 3 bases at V and 0 bases at J, with 11 bases in the middle. The germline gives CDR1 SEHNR, CDR2 FQNEAQ (reference sequence). The CDR3 sequence: CASSLTGHLNTEAFF. The CDR3 DNA follows: TGTGCCAGCAGCTTGACGGGACACTTGAACACTGAAGCTTTCTTT.

The chain couples TRBV4-3 to TRBJ1-2, with 8 nucleotides matching TRBD1. After removal of 0 bases from V and 5 bases from J, the junction contained 5 bases not matched to a gene. CDR1 is LGHNA and CDR2 is YSLEER in the germline V gene. This CDR3 comprises 15 residues. The CDR3 protein is CASSQDTGGGYGYTF. CDR3 coding DNA: TGCGCCAGCAGCCAAGATACAGGGGGAGGGTATGGCTACACCTTC.

The V call is TRBV6-5, the J call TRBJ2-7; 7 positions match TRBD2. The length of the CDR3 is 13 residues. CDR1 is MNHEY and CDR2 is SVGAGI in the germline V gene. With 8 bases clipped from V and 4 bases from J, the junction kept 8 bases outside the gene matches. Here the CDR3 reads CASGRTGGYEQYF. The CDR3 DNA is TGTGCCAGCGGACGGACCGGGGGGTACGAGCAGTACTTC.

This clone was seen only once. The chain is built from TRBV27 and TRBJ2-1; no definite D call. V gave up 2 bases and J gave up 9 bases, with 8 bases separating them. Germline V gene data show CDR1 as MNHEY and CDR2 as SMNVEV (reference sequence). The CDR3 consists of 12 residues. The CDR3 is CASSLVHGEQFF. The CDR3 DNA reads TGTGCCAGCAGTTTAGTCCACGGTGAGCAGTTCTTC.

The CDR3 sequence is CASSQRQGWGPEAFF. The CDR3, as DNA: TGTGCCAGCAGCCAAAGACAGGGATGGGGGCCTGAAGCTTTCTTT. The chain couples TRBV5-6 to TRBJ1-1; 7 bases agree with TRBD1. The CDR3 runs to 15 residues. V gave up 4 bases and J gave up 6 bases; unmatched junction bases: 12. The germline V gene has CDR1 SGHDT and CDR2 YYEEEE.